This T cell receptor (beta chain) came from a study of blood T cells in healthy people across ages. PCR was performed a second time for about 7 to 11 cycles using a sample-barcoded 5' primer and a J-beta primer mix. TCRdb recomputed calls from the 5' RACE reads with MiXCR, one row per CDR3 protein. The sample carries around 800,000 distinct CDR3 sequences, 40% to 65% recorded once. Donors were healthy Caucasian individuals from Russia aged roughly 6 to 95. Notes on the study in general: Unsorted PBMC input precluded a conclusive naive versus antigen-experienced comparison. Significant beta diversity loss was already apparent by age approximately 38, declining roughly linearly.

The J segment lost 0 bases and the V segment lost 6 bases, leaving 8 bases of the junction unmatched. Germline CDR1 reads DFQATT; CDR2 reads SNEGSKA (reference sequence). The CDR3 is 16 residues long. A remark on this clonotype: Its antigen is still unknown.

The receptor was derived from a man of 80 years or more in good health. This chain uses TRBV20-1 with TRBJ2-7; 13 positions agree with TRBD2. The specimen was blood. The CDR3 coding sequence is TGCAGTGCCCTGGGACTAGCGGGGTCAAGCTCCTACGAGCAGTACTTC. Translated, it gives CSALGLAGSSSYEQYF.